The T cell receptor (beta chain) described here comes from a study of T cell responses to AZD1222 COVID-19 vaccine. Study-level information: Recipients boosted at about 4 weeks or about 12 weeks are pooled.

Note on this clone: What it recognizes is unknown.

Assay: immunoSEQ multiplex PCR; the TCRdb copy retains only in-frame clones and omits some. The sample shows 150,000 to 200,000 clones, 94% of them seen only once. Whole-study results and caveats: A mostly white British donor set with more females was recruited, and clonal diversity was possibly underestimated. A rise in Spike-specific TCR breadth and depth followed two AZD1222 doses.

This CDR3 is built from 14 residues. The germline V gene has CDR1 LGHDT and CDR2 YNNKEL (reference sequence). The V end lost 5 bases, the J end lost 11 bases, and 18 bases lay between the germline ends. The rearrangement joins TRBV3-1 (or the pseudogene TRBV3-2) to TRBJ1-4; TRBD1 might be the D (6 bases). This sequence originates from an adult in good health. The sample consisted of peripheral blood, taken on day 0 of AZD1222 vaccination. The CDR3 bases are TGTGCCAGCAGCTCGAGCGCACAGGGAGGGAAACTGTTTTTT. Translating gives CASSSSAQGGKLFF.